The 10 T cell receptor beta chains presented below share a single source sample, sequenced in a study of response to subunit inactivated influenza vaccine. TCRdb ran MiXCR on the RT-PCR reads and lists one entry per CDR3 protein. The profile shows 500,000 to 750,000 distinct CDR3 sequences, 11% to 15% of them singletons. The sequencing here drew on PBMCs from blood, taken 12 days after vaccination. The receptors here all came from a man in his fifties or sixties who received an inactivated influenza vaccine.

V and J are TRBV7-9 and TRBJ2-3; D tentatively fits TRBD1 or TRBD2 (5 bases each). CDR1 and CDR2 (germline): SEHNR, FQNEAQ (reference sequence). The CDR3 runs 14 residues. V was trimmed by 3 bases and J by 4 bases, leaving 11 bases between them. CDR3 sequence: CASSLSGTSDTQYF. CDR3 nucleotides: TGTGCCAGCAGCTTGTCGGGGACCTCAGATACGCAGTATTTT.

This clonotype showed up just a few times. The gene calls are TRBV7-3 and TRBJ1-1; no reliable D call. Germline V gives CDR1 SGHTA, CDR2 FQGTGA. The V end was cut by 5 bases, the J end by 7 bases, with 17 bases between. The length of the CDR3 is 14 residues. The CDR3: CASSLDAVSGEAFF. In DNA, the CDR3 is TGTGCCAGCAGCCTGGACGCCGTAAGCGGTGAAGCTTTCTTT.

This clonotype was seen a handful of times. V and J are TRBV7-8 and TRBJ2-1; perhaps D is TRBD1 or TRBD2 (7 bases each). Deletions cut 2 bases from V and 5 bases from J, with 16 bases between. Germline V gene lookup returns CDR1 SGHVS and CDR2 FQNEAQ. This CDR3 region has 16 residues. The CDR3 is CASSLLWQGGDNEQFF. CDR3 nucleotide sequence: TGTGCCAGCAGCTTATTGTGGCAGGGGGGGGACAATGAGCAGTTCTTC.

This clonotype was picked up many times. This chain connects TRBV28 to TRBJ2-7; no definite D call. Germline CDR1 is MDHEN and CDR2 is SYDVKM. V was shortened by 6 bases and J by 5 bases, with 11 bases between the two germline ends. The CDR3 length is 12 residues. CDR3 sequence reads: CASRQGWNEQYF. CDR3 nucleotides: TGTGCCAGCAGACAAGGGTGGAACGAGCAGTACTTC.

The chain employs TRBV10-3 and TRBJ2-3, with 8 bases lining up with TRBD2. The CDR3 runs to 15 residues. The germline gives CDR1 ENHRY, CDR2 SYGVKD. CDR3 residues: CVVGPASGFTDTQYF. The CDR3 region has the DNA TGTGTCGTCGGCCCGGCTAGCGGGTTCACAGATACGCAGTATTTT.

A single count supports this clonotype. Mismatch with germline at one junction end may stem from a read error. The chain combines TRBV4-2 with TRBJ1-4; D remains ambiguous. The CDR3 runs to 15 residues. Germline loops: CDR1 LGHNA, CDR2 YNFKEQ. The CDR3 DNA sequence: TGTGCCAGCGGCCAAGTCTCGGGGAAGAATGAAAAACTGTTTTTT. It translates to CASGQVSGKNEKLFF.

In this sample, this clonotype turned up many times. The genes are TRBV7-9 and TRBJ2-1; D might be TRBD1 or TRBD2, each matching 5 bases. CDR1 SEHNR and CDR2 FQNEAQ come from the germline V gene (reference sequence). This CDR3 has 14 residues. Between the trimmed V and J ends, which lost 4 bases and 6 bases, there was a span of 13 bases. As DNA, the CDR3 is TGTGCCAGCAGCTCGGGGACGTCCCGCAATGAGCAGTTCTTC. Its translation: CASSSGTSRNEQFF.

This clonotype was picked up a small number of times. This sequence joins TRBV5-1 and TRBJ2-2, with D tentatively TRBD1 (6 bases). CDR1 and CDR2 (germline): SGHRS, YFSETQ. CDR3 length: 15 residues. The V gene lost 7 bases and the J gene lost 5 bases, with 18 bases spanning the gap. The CDR3 spells CASVRGTGLTGELFF. For the CDR3, the DNA is TGCGCCAGCGTCCGGGGAACAGGGCTTACCGGGGAGCTGTTTTTT.

There are a few counts of this clonotype. The chain employs TRBV27 and TRBJ2-1, with 16 bases that match TRBD2. Germline assignment: CDR1 MNHEY and CDR2 SMNVEV (reference sequence). This CDR3 has 15 residues. The V gene end was trimmed by 6 bases and the J gene end by 8 bases; junction bases not matched to a gene: 4. The CDR3 DNA sequence: TGTGCCAGCAGGGGACTAGCGGGAGGGTTGGATGAGCAGTTCTTC. This translates into CASRGLAGGLDEQFF.

This chain links TRBV28 with TRBJ1-1; D gene ambiguous. V lost 4 bases, J lost 3 bases, and 12 bases lay in between. The CDR3 sequence is 14 residues long. CDR1 is MDHEN, CDR2 SYDVKM, per germline. The CDR3 nucleotides are TGTGCCAGCAGTTCCTCGGAGGAGGACACTGAAGCTTTCTTT. It specifies CASSSSEEDTEAFF.